Listed below are T cell receptor beta chains from one sample, sequenced in a study of beta chain features in type 1 diabetes. Using immunoSEQ multiplex PCR, the repertoire was profiled, and TCRdb retains in-frame clones only, with some absent. The sample has 900,000 or so clones, roughly 16% seen once. The source material was naive CD4+ T cells from blood. These receptors originate from a woman younger than 35 in good health. CDR3s include the opening cysteine and the closing phenylalanine or tryptophan. A D gene is named only where the DNA matches it firmly. Rows give clone size only sometimes, using once, few, many, or a class for an expanded clone.

clone size,J gene,D gene,V gene,CDR3 DNA,CDR3 protein
few,TRBJ2-7,TRBD2,TRBV10-3,TGTGCCATCAGTGAGTCCCGACTAGCGGGAACGGGCGAGCAGTACTTC,CAISESRLAGTGEQYF
NA,TRBJ1-2,NA,TRBV10-3,TGTGCCACAATTGAGGCCCAGGGGGGCTACACCTTC,CATIEAQGGYTF
many,TRBJ2-2,NA,TRBV7-9,TGTGCCAGCAGCCCCCGTGGGGAGCTGTTTTTT,CASSPRGELFF
few,TRBJ2-5,NA,TRBV7-9,TGTGCCAGCAGCTTACGTGCAGGGTTAACGGAGACCCAGTACTTC,CASSLRAGLTETQYF
few,TRBJ2-3,NA,TRBV4-2,TGTGCCAGCAGTTCGACTCCCCCCACAGATACGCAGTATTTT,CASSSTPPTDTQYF
few,TRBJ1-5,TRBD1,TRBV5-1,TGCGCCAGCAGAGCGGGACAGGGGAATCAGCCCCAGCATTTT,CASRAGQGNQPQHF
NA,TRBJ1-2,NA,TRBV4-1,TGCGCCAGCAGCCAAGATAGTAACGACGTCTATGGCTACACCTTC,CASSQDSNDVYGYTF
few,TRBJ1-1,TRBD1,TRBV7-2,TGTGCCAGCAGCTCGGGACAGGGGAACACTGAAGCTTTCTTT,CASSSGQGNTEAFF
NA,TRBJ2-5,TRBD1,TRBV2,TGTGCCAGCCGGACAGGGTTATGGCTCCTGAAAGAGACCCAGTACTTC,CASRTGLWLLKETQYF
NA,TRBJ2-4,TRBD1,TRBV19,TGTGCCAGTAGTGCCCGGGACAGGGATTTGGGTCTAGCCAAAAACATTCAGTACTTC,CASSARDRDLGLAKNIQYF
few,TRBJ2-7,TRBD1,TRBV28,TGTGCCAGCAGTAGGACAGGGAATCGCTACGAGCAGTACTTC,CASSRTGNRYEQYF
many,TRBJ1-4,NA,TRBV10-3,TGTGCCATCAGTGCGCAGGAGAATGAAAAACTGTTTTTT,CAISAQENEKLFF
NA,TRBJ2-3,NA,TRBV7-9,TGTACCAGCAGCTTAGTGGCTAGCGGCACAGATACGCAGTATTTT,CTSSLVASGTDTQYF
NA,TRBJ2-1,TRBD2,TRBV27,TGTGCCAGCAGTTTATCGCTAGGTGTAGCGGGAAGGGGCTCCTACAATGAGCAGTTCTTC,CASSLSLGVAGRGSYNEQFF
NA,TRBJ2-7,NA,TRBV6-5,TGTGCCAGCGCGCCTTCGGATAGCTCCTACGAGCAGTACTTC,CASAPSDSSYEQYF
NA,TRBJ2-2,NA,TRBV19,TGTGCCAGTACAAAGACCAGGAACACCGGGGAGCTGTTTTTT,CASTKTRNTGELFF
few,TRBJ1-2,NA,TRBV7-2,TGTGCCAGCAGCTGGGGGGAGGTTTACTATGGCTACACCTTC,CASSWGEVYYGYTF
NA,TRBJ1-2,NA,TRBV7-2,TGTGCCAGCAGCCTGGGAGTTCAGGGGTATGGCTACACCTTC,CASSLGVQGYGYTF
few,TRBJ2-1,NA,TRBV20-1,TGCAGTGCGTTCCCGGTCGTCGAGCAGTTCTTC,CSAFPVVEQFF
few,TRBJ2-7,TRBD2,TRBV11-1,TGTGCCAGCAGCTTAGGTAGCGGGACCACTTACTACGAGCAGTACTTC,CASSLGSGTTYYEQYF
NA,TRBJ2-2,TRBD1,TRBV7-9,TGTGCCAGCAGCTTAGCAGGGGGCGACGCCGGGGAGCTGTTTTTT,CASSLAGGDAGELFF
few,TRBJ1-5,NA,TRBV28,TGTGCCAGCAGTGGGGCGGGCCGCGGCAATCAGCCCCAGCATTTT,CASSGAGRGNQPQHF
NA,TRBJ2-4,NA,TRBV6-6,TGTGCCAGCAGTACGCTACCCATGGAGGGGAGGCACATTCAGTACTTC,CASSTLPMEGRHIQYF
NA,TRBJ2-1,NA,TRBV19,TGTGCCAGTAGTATAGTCGACATGGGTTTCCTCAATGAGCAGTTCTTC,CASSIVDMGFLNEQFF
few,TRBJ2-1,TRBD2,TRBV4-1,TGCGCCAGCAGCCAACTCGGACTAGCGGGAGGAGACAATGAGCAGTTCTTC,CASSQLGLAGGDNEQFF
few,TRBJ1-1,NA,TRBV29-1,TGCAGCGTGCACAATTTCCAAGGCACTGAAGCTTTCTTT,CSVHNFQGTEAFF
NA,TRBJ2-1,TRBD2,TRBV18,TGTGCCAGCTCACCAGATAGAGGAAGGACTAGCGGCTACAATGAGCAGTTCTTC,CASSPDRGRTSGYNEQFF
NA,TRBJ2-1,NA,TRBV18,TGTGCCAGCTCTACCTGGCAGACAAATGAGCAGTTCTTC,CASSTWQTNEQFF
NA,TRBJ2-1,NA,TRBV2,TGTGCCAGCAGGAAACAGGGGGGGTCCTACAATGAGCAGTTCTTC,CASRKQGGSYNEQFF
NA,TRBJ2-3,NA,TRBV14,TGTGCCAGCAGCCAAGAGTGGATCACAGATACGCAGTATTTT,CASSQEWITDTQYF
NA,TRBJ1-2,TRBD1,TRBV6-1,TGTGCCACCTTGGGGAACCAGGGGGTGGACGGCTACACCTTC,CATLGNQGVDGYTF
NA,TRBJ2-5,NA,TRBV19,TGTGCCAGTAGTATAGTTTCGGGCGGGTGGGAGACCCAGTACTTC,CASSIVSGGWETQYF
few,TRBJ2-7,NA,TRBV28,TGTGCCAGCAGTTTATCTCGGCTCGAGCAGTACTTC,CASSLSRLEQYF
NA,TRBJ2-1,NA,TRBV25-1,TGTGCCAGCAGTGAACTCGTGACACCTTTGTACAATGAGCAGTTCTTC,CASSELVTPLYNEQFF
NA,TRBJ2-2,NA,TRBV7-3,TGTGCCAGCAGCCTACGCGGCGGGATGAACACCGGGGAGCTGTTTTTT,CASSLRGGMNTGELFF
NA,TRBJ2-3,TRBD2,TRBV4-2,TGTGCCAGCAGCCATCAAGGACTAGCGGGAGTAGGGACAGATACGCAGTATTTT,CASSHQGLAGVGTDTQYF
few,TRBJ2-1,NA,TRBV14,TGTGCCAGCAGCCAAACGGGACGGAGCTCCTACAATGAGCAGTTCTTC,CASSQTGRSSYNEQFF